These T cell receptor beta chains were read from a single sample in a study of T cell responses to AZD1222 COVID-19 vaccine. Libraries were prepared by immunoSEQ multiplex PCR; TCRdb keeps only in-frame clonotypes and omits some of them. Here the sample spans about 130,000 clones, 75% to 95% being singletons. This specimen was peripheral blood, taken on day 0 of AZD1222 vaccination. All receptors derive from an adult in good health. Each CDR3 is given with its conserved first and last residue. The order of the fields is J gene, clone size, V gene, D gene, CDR3 DNA, CDR3 protein. The D gene is left open where the match is weak. Some rows mark clone size as missing; the rest say once, few, many or name a class of expanded clone.

TRBJ2-1 | - | TRBV6-5 | - | TGTGCCAGCAGGGGAGCGGCTACCTCCTACAATGAGCAGTTCTTC | CASRGAATSYNEQFF
TRBJ1-1 | - | TRBV7-9 | - | TGTGCCAGCAGCTCCCTAACGGGACAGAACACTGAAGCTTTCTTT | CASSSLTGQNTEAFF
TRBJ2-2 | once | TRBV2 | - | TGTGCCTCCAATGGGAGGATAGGGAGCACCGGGGAGCTGTTTTTT | CASNGRIGSTGELFF
TRBJ2-3 | - | TRBV21-1 | - | TGTGCCAGCAGCAAAGAGGTACTAGCAGGTTCATCCCTCGATCCCACAGATACGCAGTATTTT | CASSKEVLAGSSLDPTDTQYF
TRBJ1-2 | - | TRBV27 | TRBD1 | TGTGCCAGCAGACAAACAGGGGTCTATGGCTACACCTTC | CASRQTGVYGYTF
TRBJ1-5 | - | TRBV11-2 | - | TGTGCCAGCAGCTTAGGCCACTATAGCAATCAGCCCCAGCATTTT | CASSLGHYSNQPQHF
TRBJ2-7 | - | TRBV7-9 | - | TGTGCCAGCAGCGCCTCAGGGATAGAGCAGTACTTC | CASSASGIEQYF
TRBJ1-2 | - | TRBV3-1/TRBV3-2 | - | TGTGCCAGCAGCCTCCGACCTACCCTAAACTATGGCTACACCTTC | CASSLRPTLNYGYTF
TRBJ1-4 | - | TRBV30 | - | TGTGCCTGGACGATGGGGGGCCTAGAAAAACTGTTTTTT | CAWTMGGLEKLFF
TRBJ1-1 | - | TRBV19 | TRBD1 | TGTGCCAGTAGCAGGGGACAGGAAGAGACTGAAGCTTTCTTT | CASSRGQEETEAFF
TRBJ1-2 | - | TRBV2 | - | TGTGCCAGCAGTGAAGTTGGGGGAACCCTCTATGGCTACACCTTC | CASSEVGGTLYGYTF
TRBJ1-2 | - | TRBV7-3 | - | TGTGCCAGCAGCGCAACCGGTGAGGGCTACACCTTC | CASSATGEGYTF
TRBJ1-1 | - | TRBV27 | - | TGTGCCAGCAGTTTTAACGGTCTTGAGCCTTTCTTT | CASSFNGLEPFF
TRBJ2-3 | - | TRBV28 | - | TGTGCCAGCAGTTTTCGAAGCACAGATACGCAGTATTTT | CASSFRSTDTQYF
TRBJ1-2 | - | TRBV2 | - | TGTGCCAGCAGTGAAGGGGTCAGGCCCTCTGGGGGCTACACCTTC | CASSEGVRPSGGYTF
TRBJ1-1 | - | TRBV10-3 | - | TGTGCCATCAGTGAACAAGTCCAGGGTACTGAAGCTTTCTTT | CAISEQVQGTEAFF
TRBJ2-7 | - | TRBV9 | - | TGTGCCAGCAGCGTAGGAGAGGGTTTCACCTACGAGCAGTACTTC | CASSVGEGFTYEQYF
TRBJ2-5 | - | TRBV3-1/TRBV3-2 | - | TGTGCCAGCAGCCGAAACTCGGGGAAAGAGACCCAGTACTTC | CASSRNSGKETQYF
TRBJ2-3 | - | TRBV6-2/TRBV6-3 | - | TGTGCCAGCAGCCCCTTAGCGGATACGCAGTATTTT | CASSPLADTQYF
TRBJ2-7 | - | TRBV4-3 | - | TGCGCCAGCAGCCAAGATCTCGGCAGGGCCTTCTACGAGCAGTACTTC | CASSQDLGRAFYEQYF
TRBJ2-3 | - | TRBV6-5 | - | TGTGCCAGCAGTTATAACAGCCGCACAGATACGCAGTATTTT | CASSYNSRTDTQYF
TRBJ1-2 | - | TRBV19 | - | TGTGCCAGTAGTATAGCCGATGACTCTAACTATGGCTACACCTTC | CASSIADDSNYGYTF
TRBJ2-1 | - | TRBV7-9 | - | TGTGCCAGCAGCTCAGGGTACAATGAGCAGTTCTTC | CASSSGYNEQFF
TRBJ1-2 | - | TRBV2 | - | TGTGCCAGCAGCGAAAATCAGGGGTACTATGGCTACACCTTC | CASSENQGYYGYTF
TRBJ1-6 | - | TRBV27 | - | TGTGCCAGCAGTTTACAGGGTATGAATTCACCCCTCCACTTT | CASSLQGMNSPLHF
TRBJ2-1 | - | TRBV5-5 | TRBD1 | TGTGCCAGCAGCTTGTCAGGGACAGGGAGTCAGAGCTCCTACAATGAGCAGTTCTTC | CASSLSGTGSQSSYNEQFF
TRBJ1-5 | many | TRBV19 | - | TGTGCCAGTAGACCCACGACAGTTAGCAATCAGCCCCAGCATTTT | CASRPTTVSNQPQHF